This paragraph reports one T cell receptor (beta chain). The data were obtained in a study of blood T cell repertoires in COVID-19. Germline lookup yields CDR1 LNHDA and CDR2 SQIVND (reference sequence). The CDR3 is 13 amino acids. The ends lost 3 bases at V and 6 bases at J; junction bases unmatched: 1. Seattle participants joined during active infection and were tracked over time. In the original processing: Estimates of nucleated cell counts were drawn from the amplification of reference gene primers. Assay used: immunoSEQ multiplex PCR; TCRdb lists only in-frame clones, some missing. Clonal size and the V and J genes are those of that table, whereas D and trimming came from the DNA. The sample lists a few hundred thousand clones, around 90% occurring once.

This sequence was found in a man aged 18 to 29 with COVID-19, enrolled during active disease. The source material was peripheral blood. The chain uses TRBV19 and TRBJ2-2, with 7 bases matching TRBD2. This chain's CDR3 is CASSMGGPGELFF. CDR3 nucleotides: TGTGCCAGTAGTATGGGAGGGCCCGGGGAGCTGTTTTTT.